These 5 T cell receptor beta chains originate from one sample sequenced in a study of monozygotic twins with cystic fibrosis. Profiling relied on immunoSEQ multiplex PCR, and the TCRdb table lists in-frame clones only, not all of them. The table lists about 22,000 clones, approximately 97% of them singletons. The material sequenced was blood. These receptors were taken from a girl aged 10 to 17 with cystic fibrosis.

The rearrangement links TRBV15 to TRBJ2-3; no definite D call. Germline CDR1 reads LNHNV; CDR2 reads YYDKDF (reference sequence). V was pared by 11 bases and J by 2 bases, with 14 bases between. There are 13 residues in the CDR3. CDR3 residues: CALNLSITDTQYF. The DNA of the CDR3 is TGTGCCCTGAACTTATCTATCACAGATACGCAGTATTTT.

This clone occurred once. The chain joins TRBV6-1 to TRBJ2-7, with 8 nucleotides matching TRBD2. Germline CDR1 and CDR2: MNHNS and SASEGT. V trimming: 8 bases; J trimming: 0 bases; junction bases outside the gene matches: 3. The CDR3 length is 13 residues. CDR3 sequence: CASDSGASYEQYV. For the CDR3, the DNA is TGTGCCAGCGATAGCGGGGCCTCCTACGAGCAGTACGTC.

This rearrangement joins TRBV4-3 to TRBJ1-1; D gene unclear. Trimming pared 1 base from V and 0 bases from J, leaving 9 bases between. Germline V gene lookup returns CDR1 LGHNA and CDR2 YSLEER. The CDR3 extends over 15 amino acids. The CDR3 coding sequence is TGCGCCAGCAGCCAAGGGTTGCAGATGAACACTGAAGCTTTCTTT. Its translation: CASSQGLQMNTEAFF.

For the CDR3, the DNA is TGTGCCAGCAGTGATAAGAACGGGAGGCCGAACTCCTACGAGCAGTACGTC. This translates into CASSDKNGRPNSYEQYV. The rearrangement uses TRBV6-4 and TRBJ2-7; 7 positions agree with TRBD2. The CDR3 extends over 17 amino acids. Per germline, CDR1 MRHNA and CDR2 SNTAGT. The V gene end was trimmed by 3 bases and the J gene end by 0 bases; junction bases not matched to a gene: 11.

The genes are TRBV7-2 and TRBJ2-5; tentatively, D is TRBD2 (5 bases). The CDR3 is made up of 14 amino acids. Trimming took off 5 bases at V and 5 bases at J, with 15 bases between the two ends. CDR1 and CDR2 from the germline V gene are SGHTA and FQGNSA. Here the CDR3 DNA reads TGTGCCAGCAGCCCGACTACCTCTGGGGAGACCCAGTACTTC. This encodes CASSPTTSGETQYF.